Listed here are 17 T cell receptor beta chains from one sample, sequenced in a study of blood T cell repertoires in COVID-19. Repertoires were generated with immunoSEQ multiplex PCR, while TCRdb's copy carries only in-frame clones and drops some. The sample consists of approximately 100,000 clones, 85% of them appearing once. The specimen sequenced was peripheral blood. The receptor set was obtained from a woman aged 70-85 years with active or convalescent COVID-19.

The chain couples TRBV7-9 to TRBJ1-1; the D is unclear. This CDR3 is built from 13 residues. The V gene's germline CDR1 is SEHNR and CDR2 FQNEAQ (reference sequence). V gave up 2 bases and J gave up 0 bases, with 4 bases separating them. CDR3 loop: CASSLQVNTEAFF. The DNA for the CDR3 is TGTGCCAGCAGCTTACAGGTGAACACTGAAGCTTTCTTT.

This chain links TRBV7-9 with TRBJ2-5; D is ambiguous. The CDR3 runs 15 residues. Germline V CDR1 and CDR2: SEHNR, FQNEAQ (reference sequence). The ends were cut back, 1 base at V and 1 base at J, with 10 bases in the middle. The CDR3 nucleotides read TGTGCCAGCAGCTTAGTCGCAGGAATCCAAGAGACCCAGTACTTC. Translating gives CASSLVAGIQETQYF.

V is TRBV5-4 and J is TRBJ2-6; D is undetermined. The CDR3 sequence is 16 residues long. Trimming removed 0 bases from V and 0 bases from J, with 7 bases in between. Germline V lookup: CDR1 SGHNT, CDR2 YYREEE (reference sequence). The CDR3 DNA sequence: TGTGCCAGCAGCTTGGGACTGAGCTCTGGGGCCAACGTCCTGACTTTC. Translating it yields CASSLGLSSGANVLTF.

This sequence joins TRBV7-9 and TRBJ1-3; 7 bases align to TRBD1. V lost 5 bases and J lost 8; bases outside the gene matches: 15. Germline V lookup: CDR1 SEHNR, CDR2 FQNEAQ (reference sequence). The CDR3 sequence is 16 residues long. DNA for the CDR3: TGTGCCAGCAGCCCTGTGGCGAGACAGGGAGGTGACACCATATATTTT. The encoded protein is CASSPVARQGGDTIYF.

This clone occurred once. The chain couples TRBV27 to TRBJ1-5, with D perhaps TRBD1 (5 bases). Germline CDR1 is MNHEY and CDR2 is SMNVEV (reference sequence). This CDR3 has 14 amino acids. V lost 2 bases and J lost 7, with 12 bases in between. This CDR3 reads CASSLTGGRQPQHF. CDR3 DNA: TGTGCCAGCAGTTTAACGGGGGGTCGGCAGCCCCAGCATTTT.

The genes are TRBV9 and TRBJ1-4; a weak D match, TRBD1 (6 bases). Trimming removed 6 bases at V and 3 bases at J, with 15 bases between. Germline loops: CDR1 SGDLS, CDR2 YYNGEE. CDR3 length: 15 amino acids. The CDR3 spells CASNPLGHSNEKLFF. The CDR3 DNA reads TGTGCCAGCAACCCGCTGGGACATTCTAATGAAAAACTGTTTTTT.

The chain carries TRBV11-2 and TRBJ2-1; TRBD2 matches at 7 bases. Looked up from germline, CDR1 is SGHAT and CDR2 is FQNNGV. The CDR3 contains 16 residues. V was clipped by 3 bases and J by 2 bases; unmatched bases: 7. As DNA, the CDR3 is TGTGCCAGCAGCTTGGGGAGCGGGAACCCCTACAATGAGCAGTTCTTC. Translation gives CASSLGSGNPYNEQFF.

CDR3 coding DNA: TGTGCCAGCAGCTTCTCAGGGGCGGGGGAAGAGACCCAGTACTTC. This codes for CASSFSGAGEETQYF. The chain is built from TRBV5-8 and TRBJ2-5; maybe TRBD2 (7 bases). CDR1 and CDR2 from the germline V gene are SGHTS and YDEGEE. Trimming left V 2 bases short and J 3 bases short, with 14 bases between. This CDR3 is built from 15 residues.

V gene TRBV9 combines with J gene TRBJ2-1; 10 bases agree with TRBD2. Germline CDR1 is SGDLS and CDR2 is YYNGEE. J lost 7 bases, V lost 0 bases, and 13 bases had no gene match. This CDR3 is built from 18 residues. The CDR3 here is CASSVEWTSGTKGNEQFF. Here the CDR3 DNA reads TGTGCCAGCAGCGTAGAGTGGACTAGCGGTACAAAGGGAAATGAGCAGTTCTTC.

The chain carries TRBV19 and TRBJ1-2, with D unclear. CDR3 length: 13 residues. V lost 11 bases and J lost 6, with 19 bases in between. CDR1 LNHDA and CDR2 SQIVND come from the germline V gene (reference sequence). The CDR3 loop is CAPLSSPRDGYTF. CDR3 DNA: TGTGCCCCGCTCTCTTCCCCCCGCGATGGCTACACCTTC.

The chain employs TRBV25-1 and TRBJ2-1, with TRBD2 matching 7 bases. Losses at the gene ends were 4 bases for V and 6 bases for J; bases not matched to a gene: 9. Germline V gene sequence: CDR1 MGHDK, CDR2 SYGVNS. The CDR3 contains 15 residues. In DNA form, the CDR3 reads TGTGCCAGCAGTGCCAGACTAGCAGTCTTCAATGAGCAGTTCTTC. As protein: CASSARLAVFNEQFF.

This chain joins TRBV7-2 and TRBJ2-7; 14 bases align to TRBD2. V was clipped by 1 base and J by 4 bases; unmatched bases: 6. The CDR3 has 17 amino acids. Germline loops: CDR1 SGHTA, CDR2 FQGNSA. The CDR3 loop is CASSLVGTSGSLYEQYF. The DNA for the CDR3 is TGTGCCAGCAGCTTAGTGGGGACTAGCGGGAGTCTATACGAGCAGTACTTC.

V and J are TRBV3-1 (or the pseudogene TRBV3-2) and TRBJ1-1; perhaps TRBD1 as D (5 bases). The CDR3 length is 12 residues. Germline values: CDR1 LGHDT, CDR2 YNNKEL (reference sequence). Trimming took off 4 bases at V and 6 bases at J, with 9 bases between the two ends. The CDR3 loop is CASSLGGAEAFF. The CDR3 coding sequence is TGTGCCAGCAGCCTGGGGGGGGCTGAAGCTTTCTTT.

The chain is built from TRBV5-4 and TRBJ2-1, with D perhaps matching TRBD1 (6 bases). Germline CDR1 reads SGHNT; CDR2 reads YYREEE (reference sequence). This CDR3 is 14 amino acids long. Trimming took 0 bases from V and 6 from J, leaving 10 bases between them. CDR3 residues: CASSLAGQPNEQFF. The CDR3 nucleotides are TGTGCCAGCAGCTTGGCCGGACAGCCCAATGAGCAGTTCTTC.

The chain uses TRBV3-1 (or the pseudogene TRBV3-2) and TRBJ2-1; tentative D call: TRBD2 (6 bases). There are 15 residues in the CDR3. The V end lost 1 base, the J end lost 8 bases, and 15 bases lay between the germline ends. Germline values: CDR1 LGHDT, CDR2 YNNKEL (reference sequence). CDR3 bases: TGTGCCAGCAGCCAAGGCAGGGCGGGGTTCGATGAGCAGTTCTTC. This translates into CASSQGRAGFDEQFF.

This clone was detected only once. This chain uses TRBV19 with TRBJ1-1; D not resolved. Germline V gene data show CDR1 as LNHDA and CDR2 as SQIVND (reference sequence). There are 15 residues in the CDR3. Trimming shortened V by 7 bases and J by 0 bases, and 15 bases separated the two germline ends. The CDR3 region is CASKRVYTLNTEAFF. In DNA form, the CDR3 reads TGTGCCAGTAAACGGGTGTACACCCTGAACACTGAAGCTTTCTTT.

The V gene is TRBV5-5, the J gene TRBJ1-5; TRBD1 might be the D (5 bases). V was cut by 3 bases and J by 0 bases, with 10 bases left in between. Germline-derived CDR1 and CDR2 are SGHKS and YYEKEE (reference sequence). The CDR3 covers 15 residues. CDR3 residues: CASSWWGDSNQPQHF. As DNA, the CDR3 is TGTGCCAGCAGCTGGTGGGGGGATAGCAATCAGCCCCAGCATTTT.